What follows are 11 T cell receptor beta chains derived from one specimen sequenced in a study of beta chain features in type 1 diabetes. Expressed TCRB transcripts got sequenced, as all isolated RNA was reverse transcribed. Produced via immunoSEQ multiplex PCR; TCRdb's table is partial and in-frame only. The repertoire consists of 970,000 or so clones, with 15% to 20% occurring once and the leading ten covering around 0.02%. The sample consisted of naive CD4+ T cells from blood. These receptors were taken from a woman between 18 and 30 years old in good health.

CDR3 residues: CAMRMQETQYF. In DNA form, the CDR3 reads TGTGCCATGAGGATGCAAGAGACCCAGTACTTC. The rearrangement joins TRBV10-3 to TRBJ2-5; D is undetermined. The V end lost 9 bases, the J end lost 2 bases, and 7 bases lay between the germline ends. Germline assignment: CDR1 ENHRY and CDR2 SYGVKD. This CDR3 contains 11 residues.

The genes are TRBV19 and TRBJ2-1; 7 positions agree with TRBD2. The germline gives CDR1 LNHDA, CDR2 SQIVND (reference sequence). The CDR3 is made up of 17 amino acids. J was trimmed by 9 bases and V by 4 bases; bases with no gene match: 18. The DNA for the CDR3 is TGTGCCAGTAGTACCCCGCGCCTCAGCGGGATTAGGAGTGAGCAGTTCTTC. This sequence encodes CASSTPRLSGIRSEQFF.

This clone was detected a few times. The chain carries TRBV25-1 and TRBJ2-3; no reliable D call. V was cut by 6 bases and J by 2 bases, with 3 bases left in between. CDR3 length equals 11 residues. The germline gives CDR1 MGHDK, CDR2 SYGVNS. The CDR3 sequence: CASRFTDTQYF. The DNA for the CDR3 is TGTGCCAGCAGGTTCACAGATACGCAGTATTTT. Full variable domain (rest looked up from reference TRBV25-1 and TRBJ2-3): EADIYQTPRYLVIGTGKKITLECSQTMGHDKMYWYQQDPGMELHLIHYSYGVNSTEKGDLSSESTVSRIRTEHFPLTLESARPSHTSQYLCASRFTDTQYFGPGTRLTVL.

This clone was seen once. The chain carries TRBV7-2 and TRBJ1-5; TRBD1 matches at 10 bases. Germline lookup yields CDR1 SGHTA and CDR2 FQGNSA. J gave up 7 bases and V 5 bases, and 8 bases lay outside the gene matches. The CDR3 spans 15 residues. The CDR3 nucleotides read TGTGCCAGCAGCCGATGGACAGGGGGGGTGCAGCCCCAGCATTTT. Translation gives CASSRWTGGVQPQHF.

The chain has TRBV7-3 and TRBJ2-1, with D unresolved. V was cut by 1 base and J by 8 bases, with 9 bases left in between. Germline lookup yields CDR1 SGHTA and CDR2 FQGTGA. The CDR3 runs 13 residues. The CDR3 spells CASSLSYVDEQFF. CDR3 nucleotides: TGTGCCAGCAGCTTAAGTTATGTCGATGAGCAGTTCTTC.

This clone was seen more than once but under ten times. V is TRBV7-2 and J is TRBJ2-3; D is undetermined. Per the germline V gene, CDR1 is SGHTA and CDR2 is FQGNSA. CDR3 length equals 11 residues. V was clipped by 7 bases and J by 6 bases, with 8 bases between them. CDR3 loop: CASTLVDTQYF. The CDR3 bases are TGTGCCAGCACCCTTGTTGATACGCAGTATTTT.

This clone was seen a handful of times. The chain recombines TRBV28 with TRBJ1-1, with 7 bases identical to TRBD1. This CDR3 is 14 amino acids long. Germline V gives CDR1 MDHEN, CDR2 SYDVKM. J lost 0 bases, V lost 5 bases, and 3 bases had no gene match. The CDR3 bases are TGTGCCAGCAGTCCGGGACAGTTGAACACTGAAGCTTTCTTT. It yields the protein CASSPGQLNTEAFF.

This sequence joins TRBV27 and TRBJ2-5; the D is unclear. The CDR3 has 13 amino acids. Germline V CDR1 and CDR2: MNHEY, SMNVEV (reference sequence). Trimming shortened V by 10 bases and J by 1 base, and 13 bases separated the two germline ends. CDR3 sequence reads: CANAPQGQETQYF. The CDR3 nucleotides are TGTGCCAACGCACCCCAAGGCCAAGAGACCCAGTACTTC.

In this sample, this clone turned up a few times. The CDR3 region is CASSRLAVGELFF. The CDR3 coding sequence is TGTGCCAGCAGCAGACTAGCCGTCGGGGAGCTGTTTTTT. The chain recombines TRBV5-8 with TRBJ2-2; TRBD2 agrees at 7 bases. J gave up 7 bases and V 4 bases, and 4 bases lay outside the gene matches. This CDR3 is built from 13 residues. Germline V CDR1 and CDR2: SGHTS, YDEGEE.

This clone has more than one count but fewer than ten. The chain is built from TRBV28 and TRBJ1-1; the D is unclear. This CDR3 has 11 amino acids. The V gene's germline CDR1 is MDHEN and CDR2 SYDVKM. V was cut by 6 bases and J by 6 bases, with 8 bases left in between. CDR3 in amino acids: CASSPYSEAFF. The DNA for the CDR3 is TGTGCCAGCAGCCCTTACTCTGAAGCTTTCTTT.

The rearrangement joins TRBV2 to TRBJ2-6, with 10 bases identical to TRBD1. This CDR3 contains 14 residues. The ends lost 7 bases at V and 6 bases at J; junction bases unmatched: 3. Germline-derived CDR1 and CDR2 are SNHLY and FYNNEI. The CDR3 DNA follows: TGTGCCAGCAATCGACAGGGGGCGGCCAACGTCCTGACTTTC. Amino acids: CASNRQGAANVLTF.